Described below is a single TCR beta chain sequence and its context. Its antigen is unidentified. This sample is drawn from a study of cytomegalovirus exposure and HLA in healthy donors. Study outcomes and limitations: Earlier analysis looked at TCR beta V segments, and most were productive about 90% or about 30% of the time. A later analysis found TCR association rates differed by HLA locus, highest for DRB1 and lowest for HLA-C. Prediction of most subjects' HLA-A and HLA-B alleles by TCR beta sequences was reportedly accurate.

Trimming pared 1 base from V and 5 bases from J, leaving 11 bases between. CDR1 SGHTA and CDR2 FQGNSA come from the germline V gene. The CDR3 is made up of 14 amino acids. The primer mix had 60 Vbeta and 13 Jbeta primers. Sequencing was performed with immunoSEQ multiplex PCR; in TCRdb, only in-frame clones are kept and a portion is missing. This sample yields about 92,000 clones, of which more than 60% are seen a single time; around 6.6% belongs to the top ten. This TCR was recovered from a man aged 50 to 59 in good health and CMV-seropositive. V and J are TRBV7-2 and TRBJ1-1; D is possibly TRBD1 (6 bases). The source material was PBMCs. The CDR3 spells CASSLGQARTEAFF. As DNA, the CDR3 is TGTGCCAGCAGCTTAGGACAGGCCAGGACTGAAGCTTTCTTT.